A single TCR beta chain is shown here with its context. Its target is unknown. These data originate in a study of T cell responses to AZD1222 COVID-19 vaccine. Study observations and caveats: At baseline, just a handful of AZD1222 recipients tested seropositive. Targeting of unmutated variant regions was reportedly seen in nearly half of spike-specific TCRs. Mostly white British, mostly female donors; authors suggested clonal diversity may be underestimated.

Assay: immunoSEQ multiplex PCR; the TCRdb copy retains only in-frame clones and omits some. Of tens of thousands of clones listed, around nine tenths were seen once; the top ten hold about 5%. This CDR3 spans 16 amino acids. Germline V lookup: CDR1 SGHAT, CDR2 FQNNGV. Losses at the gene ends were 1 base for V and 3 bases for J; bases not matched to a gene: 9. The sequence derives from an adult who received the AZD1222 COVID-19 vaccine. The chain links TRBV11-2 to TRBJ2-7; 7 bases are a match to TRBD1. The starting material was peripheral blood, obtained 28 days after the second AZD1222 dose. The CDR3 protein is CASSLGSGGRNYEQYF. The CDR3 DNA reads as TGTGCCAGCAGCTTAGGGTCAGGGGGTCGAAACTACGAGCAGTACTTC.